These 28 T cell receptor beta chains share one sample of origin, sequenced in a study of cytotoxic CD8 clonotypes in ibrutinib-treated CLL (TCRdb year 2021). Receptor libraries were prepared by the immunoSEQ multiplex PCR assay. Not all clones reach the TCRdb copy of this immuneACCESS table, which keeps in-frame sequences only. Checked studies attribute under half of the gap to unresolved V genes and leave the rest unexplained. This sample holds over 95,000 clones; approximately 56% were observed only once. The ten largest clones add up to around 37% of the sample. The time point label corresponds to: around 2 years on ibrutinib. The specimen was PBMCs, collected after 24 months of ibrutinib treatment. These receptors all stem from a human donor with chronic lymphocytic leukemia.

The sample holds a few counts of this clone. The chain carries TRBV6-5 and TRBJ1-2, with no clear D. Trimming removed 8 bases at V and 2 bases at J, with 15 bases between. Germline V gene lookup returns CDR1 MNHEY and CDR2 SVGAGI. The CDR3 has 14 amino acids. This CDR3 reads CASVYSSGNYGYTF. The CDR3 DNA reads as TGTGCCAGCGTATACTCCTCGGGGAACTATGGCTACACCTTC.

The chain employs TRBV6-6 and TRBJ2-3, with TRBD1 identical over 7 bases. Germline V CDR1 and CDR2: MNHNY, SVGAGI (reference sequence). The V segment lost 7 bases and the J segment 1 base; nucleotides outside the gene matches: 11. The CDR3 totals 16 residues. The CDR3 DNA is TGTGCCAGCACCACGGACAGGCCGAGGGGCACAGATACGCAGTATTTT. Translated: CASTTDRPRGTDTQYF.

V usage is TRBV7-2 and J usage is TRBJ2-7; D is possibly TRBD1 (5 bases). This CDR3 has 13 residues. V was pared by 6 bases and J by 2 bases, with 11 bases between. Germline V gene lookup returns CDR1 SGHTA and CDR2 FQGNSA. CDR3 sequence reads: CASRNTGTYEQYF. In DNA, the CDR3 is TGTGCCAGCAGGAACACAGGAACCTACGAGCAGTACTTC.

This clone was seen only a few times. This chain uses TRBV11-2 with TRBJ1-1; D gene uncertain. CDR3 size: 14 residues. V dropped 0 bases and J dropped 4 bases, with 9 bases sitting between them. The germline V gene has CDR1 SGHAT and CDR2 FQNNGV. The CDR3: CASSLESGVTEAFF. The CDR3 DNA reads TGTGCCAGCAGCTTAGAGAGCGGCGTCACTGAAGCTTTCTTT.

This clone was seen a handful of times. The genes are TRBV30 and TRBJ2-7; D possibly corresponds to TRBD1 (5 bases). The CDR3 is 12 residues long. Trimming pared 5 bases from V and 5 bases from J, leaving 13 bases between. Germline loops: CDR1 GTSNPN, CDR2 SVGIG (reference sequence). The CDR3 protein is CAWARQLHEQYF. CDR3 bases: TGTGCCTGGGCCAGACAGTTACACGAGCAGTACTTC.

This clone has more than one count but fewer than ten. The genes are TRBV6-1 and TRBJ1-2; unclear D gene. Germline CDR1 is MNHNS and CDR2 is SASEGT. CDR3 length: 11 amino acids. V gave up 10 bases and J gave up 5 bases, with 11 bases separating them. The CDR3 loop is CATMRVYGYTF. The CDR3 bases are TGTGCCACCATGAGGGTTTATGGCTACACCTTC.

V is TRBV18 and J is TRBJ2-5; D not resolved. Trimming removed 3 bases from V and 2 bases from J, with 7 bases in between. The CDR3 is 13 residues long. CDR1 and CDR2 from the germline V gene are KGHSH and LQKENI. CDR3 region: CASSPGDQETQYF. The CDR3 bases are TGTGCCAGCTCACCGGGCGATCAAGAGACCCAGTACTTC.

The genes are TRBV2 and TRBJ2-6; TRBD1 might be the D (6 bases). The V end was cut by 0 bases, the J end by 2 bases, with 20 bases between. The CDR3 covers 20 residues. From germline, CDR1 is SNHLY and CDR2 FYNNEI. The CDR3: CASSEAQQGSFGAGANVLTF. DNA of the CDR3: TGTGCCAGCAGTGAAGCGCAACAGGGCTCCTTCGGTGCTGGGGCCAACGTCCTGACTTTC.

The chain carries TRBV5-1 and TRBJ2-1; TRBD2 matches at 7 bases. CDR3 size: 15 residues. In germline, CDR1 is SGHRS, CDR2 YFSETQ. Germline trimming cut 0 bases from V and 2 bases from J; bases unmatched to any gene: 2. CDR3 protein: CASSLASGTYNEQFF. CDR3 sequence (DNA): TGCGCCAGCAGCTTGGCCAGCGGGACCTACAATGAGCAGTTCTTC. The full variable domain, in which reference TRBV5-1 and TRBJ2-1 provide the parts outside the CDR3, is KAGVTQTPRYLIKTRGQQVTLSCSPISGHRSVSWYQQTPGQGLQFLFEYFSETQRNKGNFPGRFSGRQFSNSRSEMNVSTLELGDSALYLCASSLASGTYNEQFFGPGTRLTVL.

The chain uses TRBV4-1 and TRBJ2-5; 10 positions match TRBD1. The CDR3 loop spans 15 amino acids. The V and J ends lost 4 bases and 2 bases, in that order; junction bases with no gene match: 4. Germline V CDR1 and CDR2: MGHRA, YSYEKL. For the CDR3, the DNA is TGCGCCAGCAGCCGAGGGACAGGGGATCAAGAGACCCAGTACTTC. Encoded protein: CASSRGTGDQETQYF.

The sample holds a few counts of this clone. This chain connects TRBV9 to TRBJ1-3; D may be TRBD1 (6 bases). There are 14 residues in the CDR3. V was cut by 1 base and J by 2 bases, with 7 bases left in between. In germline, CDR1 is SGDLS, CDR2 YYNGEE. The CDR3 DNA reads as TGTGCCAGCAGCGTAAACAGGGCTGGAAACACCATATATTTT. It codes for CASSVNRAGNTIYF.

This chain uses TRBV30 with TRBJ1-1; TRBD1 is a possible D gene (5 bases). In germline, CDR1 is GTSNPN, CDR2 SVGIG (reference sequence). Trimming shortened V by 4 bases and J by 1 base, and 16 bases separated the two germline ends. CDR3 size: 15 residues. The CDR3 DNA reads TGTGCCTGGACTAATACGGGACTCCGGAACACTGAAGCTTTCTTT. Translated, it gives CAWTNTGLRNTEAFF.

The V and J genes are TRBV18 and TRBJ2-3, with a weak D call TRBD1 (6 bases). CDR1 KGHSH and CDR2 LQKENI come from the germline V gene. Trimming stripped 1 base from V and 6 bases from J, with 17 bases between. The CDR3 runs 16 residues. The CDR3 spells CASSPLQGLEGDTQYF. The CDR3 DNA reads TGTGCCAGCTCACCACTTCAGGGGCTAGAAGGTGATACGCAGTATTTT. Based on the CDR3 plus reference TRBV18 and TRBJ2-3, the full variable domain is NAGVMQNPRHLVRRRGQEARLRCSPMKGHSHVYWYRQLPEEGLKFMVYLQKENIIDESGMPKERFSAEFPKEGPSILRIQQVVRGDSAAYFCASSPLQGLEGDTQYFGPGTRLTVL.

CDR3 bases: TGTGCCAGCTCCTCCGGGTGGGATCCTAACTATGGCTACACCTTC. Its translation: CASSSGWDPNYGYTF. V is TRBV6-6 and J is TRBJ1-2; the D is unclear. Trimming took 8 bases from V and 0 from J, leaving 16 bases between them. The CDR3 has 15 residues. CDR1 MNHNY and CDR2 SVGAGI come from the germline V gene (reference sequence).

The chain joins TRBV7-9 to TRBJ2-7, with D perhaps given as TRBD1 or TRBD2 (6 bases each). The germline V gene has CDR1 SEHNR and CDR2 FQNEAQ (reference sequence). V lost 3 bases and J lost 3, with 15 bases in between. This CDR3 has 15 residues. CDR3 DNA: TGTGCCAGCAGCTTTTCGGGGGCCCGGCGCTACGAGCAGTACTTC. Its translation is CASSFSGARRYEQYF. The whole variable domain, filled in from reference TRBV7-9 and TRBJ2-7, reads DTGVSQNPRHKITKRGQNVTFRCDPISEHNRLYWYRQTLGQGPEFLTYFQNEAQLEKSRLLSDRFSAERPKGSFSTLEIQRTEQGDSAMYLCASSFSGARRYEQYFGPGTRLTVT.

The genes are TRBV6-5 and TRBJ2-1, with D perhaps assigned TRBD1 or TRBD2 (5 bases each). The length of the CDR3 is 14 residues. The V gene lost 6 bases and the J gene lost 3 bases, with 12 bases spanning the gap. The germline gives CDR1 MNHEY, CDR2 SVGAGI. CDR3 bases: TGTGCCAGCAGGGGTTATGGGGGCTACAATGAGCAGTTCTTC. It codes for CASRGYGGYNEQFF.

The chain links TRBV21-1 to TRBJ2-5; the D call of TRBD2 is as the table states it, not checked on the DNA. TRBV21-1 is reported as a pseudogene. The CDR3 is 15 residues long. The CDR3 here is CASSKEKRLKETQYF. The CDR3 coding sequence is TGTGCCAGCAGCAAAGAAAAGCGGCTCAAAGAGACCCAGTACTTC.

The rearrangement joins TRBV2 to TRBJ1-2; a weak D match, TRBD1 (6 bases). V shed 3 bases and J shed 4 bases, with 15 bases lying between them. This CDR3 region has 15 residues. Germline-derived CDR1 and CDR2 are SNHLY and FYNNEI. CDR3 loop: CASSDFRTESYGYTF. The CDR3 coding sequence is TGTGCCAGCAGTGATTTTAGGACAGAGAGCTATGGCTACACCTTC.

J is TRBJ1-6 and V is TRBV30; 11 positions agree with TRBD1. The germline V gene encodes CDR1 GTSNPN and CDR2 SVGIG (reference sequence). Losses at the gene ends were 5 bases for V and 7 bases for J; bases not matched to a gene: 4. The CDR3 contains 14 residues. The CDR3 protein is CAWGDRGYNSPLHF. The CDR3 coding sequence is TGTGCCTGGGGGGACAGGGGGTACAATTCACCCCTCCACTTT.

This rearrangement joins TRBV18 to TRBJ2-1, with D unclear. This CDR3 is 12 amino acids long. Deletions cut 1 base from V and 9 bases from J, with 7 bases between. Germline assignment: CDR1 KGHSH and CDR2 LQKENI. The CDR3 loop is CASSPLATEQFF. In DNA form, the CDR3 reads TGTGCCAGCTCACCACTAGCCACTGAGCAGTTCTTC.

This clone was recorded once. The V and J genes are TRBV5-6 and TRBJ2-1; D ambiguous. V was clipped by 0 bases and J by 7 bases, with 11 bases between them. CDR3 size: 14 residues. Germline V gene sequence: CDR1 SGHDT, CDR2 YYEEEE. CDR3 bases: TGTGCCAGCAGCTTGGTAGGGCGGATAAATGAGCAGTTCTTC. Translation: CASSLVGRINEQFF.

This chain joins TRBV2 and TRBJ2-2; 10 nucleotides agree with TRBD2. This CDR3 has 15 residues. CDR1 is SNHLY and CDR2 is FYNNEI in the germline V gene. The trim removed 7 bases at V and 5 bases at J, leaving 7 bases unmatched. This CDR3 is CASNKLAGRTGELFF. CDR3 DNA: TGTGCCAGCAATAAACTAGCGGGGCGGACCGGGGAGCTGTTTTTT.

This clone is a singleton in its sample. Here the CDR3 reads CASSFSYTGELFF. The CDR3 coding sequence is TGTGCCAGCAGCTTCAGCTACACCGGGGAGCTGTTTTTT. The chain carries TRBV11-3 and TRBJ2-2; D gene uncertain. This CDR3 has 13 residues. V lost 3 bases and J lost 3, with 5 bases in between. CDR1 and CDR2 (germline): SGHNT, YENEEA.

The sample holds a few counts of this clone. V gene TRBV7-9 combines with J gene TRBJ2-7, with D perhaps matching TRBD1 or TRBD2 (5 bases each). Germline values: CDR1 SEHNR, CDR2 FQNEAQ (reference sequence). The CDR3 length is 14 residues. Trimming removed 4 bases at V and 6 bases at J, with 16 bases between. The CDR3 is CASSYTGGRVEQYF. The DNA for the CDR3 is TGTGCCAGCAGCTATACTGGGGGTCGGGTCGAGCAGTACTTC.

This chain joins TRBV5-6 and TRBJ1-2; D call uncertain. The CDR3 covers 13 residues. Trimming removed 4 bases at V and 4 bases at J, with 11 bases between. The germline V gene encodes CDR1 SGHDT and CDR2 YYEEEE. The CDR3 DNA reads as TGTGCCAGCAGCCCCCAAGGAGGCTATGGCTACACCTTC. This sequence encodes CASSPQGGYGYTF.

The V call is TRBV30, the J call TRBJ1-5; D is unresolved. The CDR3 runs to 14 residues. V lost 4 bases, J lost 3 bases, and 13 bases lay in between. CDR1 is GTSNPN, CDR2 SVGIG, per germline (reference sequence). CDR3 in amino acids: CAWTIGRNNQPQHF. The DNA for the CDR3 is TGTGCCTGGACTATAGGGCGAAACAATCAGCCCCAGCATTTT. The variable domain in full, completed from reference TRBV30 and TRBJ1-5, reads SQTIHQWPATLVQPVGSPLSLECTVEGTSNPNLYWYRQAAGRGLQLLFYSVGIGQISSEVPQNLSASRPQDRQFILSSKKLLLSDSGFYLCAWTIGRNNQPQHFGDGTRLSIL.

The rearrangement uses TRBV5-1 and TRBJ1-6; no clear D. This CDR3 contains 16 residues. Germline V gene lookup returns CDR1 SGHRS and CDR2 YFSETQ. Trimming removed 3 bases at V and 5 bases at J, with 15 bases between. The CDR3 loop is CASSYGRVVNNSPLHF. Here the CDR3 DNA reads TGCGCCAGCAGCTACGGACGGGTAGTAAATAATTCACCCCTCCACTTT.

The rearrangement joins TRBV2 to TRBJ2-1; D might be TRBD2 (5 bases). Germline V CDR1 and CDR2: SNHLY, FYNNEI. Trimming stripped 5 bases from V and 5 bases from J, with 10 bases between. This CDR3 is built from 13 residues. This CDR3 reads CASSSGTNNEQFF. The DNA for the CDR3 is TGTGCCAGCAGTTCGGGAACCAACAATGAGCAGTTCTTC.